One and the same sample provided the 24 T cell receptor beta chains below, sequenced in a study of T cells in Graves' hyperthyroidism and ophthalmopathy. Amplification of TCR beta CDR3 regions was performed using RNA transcripts as template. The primer set for the first-round RT-PCR of the TCR CDR3 was HTBI. TCRdb itself ran the multiplex PCR reads through MiXCR, one entry per CDR3 protein. This table holds roughly 510,000 distinct CDR3 sequences, approximately 49% found once. Source material: peripheral blood or thyroid tissue (not recorded which). These receptors were taken from an adult woman with Graves' disease, either hyperthyroidism or ophthalmopathy (not recorded which).

This clonotype occurred a few times. V usage is TRBV10-3 and J usage is TRBJ2-5; perhaps TRBD2 as D (5 bases). The CDR3 consists of 13 residues. Between the trimmed V and J ends, which lost 8 bases and 2 bases, there was a span of 12 bases. CDR1 and CDR2 (germline): ENHRY, SYGVKD. CDR3 amino acids: CAIAGDEQETQYF. The CDR3 DNA sequence: TGTGCCATCGCGGGTGACGAACAAGAGACCCAGTACTTC.

This clonotype was seen more than once but under ten times. The J gene is TRBJ2-7, the V gene TRBV2, with 15 nucleotides matching TRBD2. With V trimmed by 6 bases and J by 6 bases, 9 bases remained unmatched. The CDR3 has 16 residues. Germline V gene sequence: CDR1 SNHLY, CDR2 FYNNEI. CDR3 DNA: TGTGCCAGCAGCCGTCGGACTAGCGGGAGGGCCGCCGAGCAGTACTTC. Its protein is CASSRRTSGRAAEQYF.

V usage is TRBV29-1 and J usage is TRBJ2-7; D is uncertain. CDR1 and CDR2 from the germline V gene are SQVTM and ANQGSEA. The CDR3 covers 10 residues. V was shortened by 5 bases and J by 6 bases, with 8 bases between the two germline ends. The chain's CDR3 is CSVFVGEQYF. The CDR3, as DNA: TGCAGCGTTTTTGTGGGCGAGCAGTACTTC.

The chain uses TRBV10-3 and TRBJ2-2; 7 bases align to TRBD2. This CDR3 is built from 13 residues. V was clipped by 2 bases and J by 11 bases; unmatched bases: 5. CDR1 is ENHRY, CDR2 SYGVKD, per germline. CDR3 in amino acids: CAISEGGVGELFF. The CDR3, as DNA: TGTGCCATCAGTGAGGGGGGGGTCGGAGAGCTGTTTTTT.

V and J are TRBV7-9 and TRBJ2-6, with D tentatively TRBD2 (5 bases). With 1 base removed from V and 3 bases from J, the gap between germline ends came to 7 bases. CDR3 length: 15 residues. Germline V lookup: CDR1 SEHNR, CDR2 FQNEAQ (reference sequence). CDR3 loop: CASSLGSGGANVLTF. For the CDR3, the DNA is TGTGCCAGCAGCTTAGGGAGCGGTGGGGCCAACGTCCTGACTTTC. Full variable domain (missing parts from reference TRBV7-9 and TRBJ2-6): DTGVSQNPRHKITKRGQNVTFRCDPISEHNRLYWYRQTLGQGPEFLTYFQNEAQLEKSRLLSDRFSAERPKGSFSTLEIQRTEQGDSAMYLCASSLGSGGANVLTFGAGSRLTVL.

V usage is TRBV10-3 and J usage is TRBJ2-5; 7 nucleotides match TRBD2. Germline V CDR1 and CDR2: ENHRY, SYGVKD. The CDR3 extends over 15 amino acids. Losses at the gene ends were 4 bases for V and 3 bases for J; bases not matched to a gene: 8. The CDR3, as DNA: TGTGCCATCAGTGTTACGGGAGGTCGGAAAGAGACCCAGTACTTC. The encoded protein is CAISVTGGRKETQYF.

This chain uses TRBV7-6 with TRBJ1-5, with D unresolved. Germline assignment: CDR1 SGHVS and CDR2 FNYEAQ. The CDR3 spans 14 residues. The V end was cut by 2 bases, the J end by 6 bases, with 11 bases between. The CDR3 bases are TGTGCCAGCAGCTTAAATCTGAAGGGTCAGCCCCAGCATTTT. Translation gives CASSLNLKGQPQHF. The whole variable domain, filled in from reference TRBV7-6 and TRBJ1-5, reads GAGVSQSPRYKVTKRGQDVALRCDPISGHVSLYWYRQALGQGPEFLTYFNYEAQQDKSGLPNDRFSAERPEGSISTLTIQRTEQRDSAMYRCASSLNLKGQPQHFGDGTRLSIL.

The rearrangement uses TRBV10-3 and TRBJ2-2; D uncertain. The CDR3 spans 12 residues. Trimming removed 9 bases at V and 4 bases at J, with 9 bases between. Germline V gene data show CDR1 as ENHRY and CDR2 as SYGVKD. CDR3: CAITLGTGELFF. The DNA for the CDR3 is TGTGCCATAACCCTAGGCACCGGGGAGCTGTTTTTT.

The chain recombines TRBV5-1 with TRBJ1-2, with TRBD1 matching 11 bases. Losses at the gene ends were 3 bases for V and 7 bases for J; bases not matched to a gene: 5. The CDR3 loop spans 14 amino acids. Germline values: CDR1 SGHRS, CDR2 YFSETQ. Here the CDR3 reads CASSSGQGAGGYTF. CDR3 coding DNA: TGCGCCAGCAGCTCTGGACAGGGGGCGGGTGGCTACACCTTC.

This clonotype showed up just a few times. The chain employs TRBV9 and TRBJ1-1; D call uncertain. This CDR3 has 13 residues. V dropped 3 bases and J dropped 4 bases, with 10 bases sitting between them. CDR1 and CDR2 (germline): SGDLS, YYNGEE. The CDR3 loop reads CASSASFRTEAFF. CDR3 bases: TGTGCCAGCAGCGCCTCCTTTCGCACTGAAGCTTTCTTT.

V gene TRBV5-8 combines with J gene TRBJ1-6; no definite D call. Germline V gives CDR1 SGHTS, CDR2 YDEGEE. The CDR3 has 17 residues. The ends were cut back, 0 bases at V and 10 bases at J, with 20 bases in the middle. CDR3 sequence (DNA): TGTGCCAGCAGCTTGGCCCGGACTGGCCAGGTCGGATCACCCCTCCACTTT. It codes for CASSLARTGQVGSPLHF.

The table lists this clonotype with many counts. The chain couples TRBV5-1 to TRBJ2-5, with TRBD1 as a possible D gene (5 bases). Trimming shortened V by 7 bases and J by 2 bases, and 15 bases separated the two germline ends. Germline V CDR1 and CDR2: SGHRS, YFSETQ. The length of the CDR3 is 14 residues. This CDR3 reads CASAGMTAQETQYF. The CDR3 DNA reads as TGCGCCAGCGCCGGCATGACAGCACAAGAGACCCAGTACTTC. Supplemented by reference TRBV5-1 and TRBJ2-5, the full variable domain reads KAGVTQTPRYLIKTRGQQVTLSCSPISGHRSVSWYQQTPGQGLQFLFEYFSETQRNKGNFPGRFSGRQFSNSRSEMNVSTLELGDSALYLCASAGMTAQETQYFGPGTRLLVL.

This clonotype occurred once. The chain carries TRBV5-1 and TRBJ1-2; D unclear. The CDR3 consists of 14 residues. The V gene's germline CDR1 is SGHRS and CDR2 YFSETQ. V gave up 4 bases and J gave up 3 bases, with 13 bases separating them. The chain's CDR3 is CASSGGRSDYGYTF. The CDR3 nucleotides are TGCGCCAGCAGCGGTGGACGTTCGGACTATGGCTACACCTTC.

This clonotype was found a few times. The gene calls are TRBV6-6 and TRBJ1-1; 9 bases align to TRBD1. The CDR3 consists of 18 residues. Germline values: CDR1 MNHNY, CDR2 SVGAGI (reference sequence). V lost 2 bases and J lost 1; bases outside the gene matches: 11. The CDR3 sequence: CASSYTQGQGKGNTEAFF. The DNA of the CDR3 is TGTGCCAGCAGTTACACCCAAGGACAGGGGAAGGGGAACACTGAAGCTTTCTTT.

The rearrangement joins TRBV15 to TRBJ2-7; a weak D match, TRBD2 (6 bases). Trimming shortened V by 0 bases and J by 4 bases, and 7 bases separated the two germline ends. CDR3 length: 13 residues. Germline V CDR1 and CDR2: LNHNV, YYDKDF (reference sequence). The CDR3 DNA reads as TGTGCCACCAGCAGAGAGGAGGGATACGAGCAGTACTTC. Its translation: CATSREEGYEQYF.

In its sample, this clonotype was seen a few times. The chain joins TRBV10-3 to TRBJ2-7; D may be TRBD1 (5 bases). CDR3 size: 13 residues. V was clipped by 2 bases and J by 3 bases, with 8 bases between them. CDR1 and CDR2 from the germline V gene are ENHRY and SYGVKD. The CDR3 loop is CAISERQYYEQYF. DNA of the CDR3: TGTGCCATCAGTGAGAGACAGTACTACGAGCAGTACTTC.

This chain links TRBV10-3 with TRBJ1-6, with a weak D call TRBD1 (6 bases). The CDR3 totals 18 residues. From germline, CDR1 is ENHRY and CDR2 SYGVKD. The V end was cut by 8 bases, the J end by 0 bases, with 20 bases between. In DNA, the CDR3 is TGTGCCATCTCTAAGGGGGGACCAACGAGCTCCTATAATTCACCCCTCCACTTT. Amino acid sequence: CAISKGGPTSSYNSPLHF.

The CDR3 DNA reads TGCAGTGCTAGCAAAACTAGCCGCTACGAGCAGTACTTC. Translation: CSASKTSRYEQYF. This sequence joins TRBV20-1 and TRBJ2-7, with D tentatively TRBD2 (6 bases). This CDR3 is 13 amino acids long. Germline V lookup: CDR1 DFQATT, CDR2 SNEGSKA (reference sequence). Trimming removed 3 bases from V and 3 bases from J, with 12 bases in between.

This chain's CDR3 is CASSSGGPGNTIYF. In nucleotides, the CDR3 is TGTGCCAGCAGCTCAGGGGGGCCTGGAAACACCATATATTTT. The chain links TRBV11-3 to TRBJ1-3, with TRBD1 identical over 7 bases. This CDR3 region has 14 residues. Germline V gives CDR1 SGHNT, CDR2 YENEEA. With 4 bases clipped from V and 2 bases from J, the junction kept 2 bases outside the gene matches. Using reference TRBV11-3 and TRBJ1-3 for the parts outside the CDR3, the full variable domain is EAGVVQSPRYKIIEKKQPVAFWCNPISGHNTLYWYLQNLGQGPELLIRYENEEAVDDSQLPKDRFSAERLKGVDSTLKIQPAELGDSAVYLCASSSGGPGNTIYFGEGSWLTVV.

The rearrangement joins TRBV10-2 to TRBJ2-7; D not resolved. V gave up 3 bases and J gave up 5 bases, with 8 bases separating them. This CDR3 is 12 amino acids long. Germline assignment: CDR1 WSHSY and CDR2 SAAADI. In DNA, the CDR3 is TGCGCCAGCAGTGACCCGCTGGACGAGCAGTACTTC. Translation gives CASSDPLDEQYF.

The chain couples TRBV12-3 or TRBV12-4 to TRBJ1-2; TRBD1 matches 7 bases. After removal of 5 bases from V and 7 bases from J, the junction contained 7 bases not matched to a gene. This CDR3 spans 13 amino acids. DNA of the CDR3: TGTGCCAGCAGTCCGCCCGACAGGGCTGGCTACACCTTC. Encoded protein: CASSPPDRAGYTF.

Written as DNA, the CDR3 is TGTGCCAGACCGGAACCGGTTGAAAAACTGTTTTTT. It encodes CARPEPVEKLFF. The V call is TRBV10-3, the J call TRBJ1-4, with D unresolved. V was clipped by 10 bases and J by 7 bases, with 13 bases between them. From germline, CDR1 is ENHRY and CDR2 SYGVKD. CDR3 length: 12 amino acids.

With respect to this clonotype: The missing conserved phenylalanine or tryptophan at the end of this CDR3 makes a read error likely. J is TRBJ1-2 and V is TRBV2; D call uncertain. This CDR3 has 11 amino acids. Germline-derived CDR1 and CDR2 are SNHLY and FYNNEI. This CDR3 is CATTANYGYTS. In DNA, the CDR3 is TGTGCAACTACAGCTAACTATGGCTACACCTCC.

Ten or more counts support this clonotype. The V and J genes are TRBV5-1 and TRBJ2-7; 12 bases are a match to TRBD1. Per the germline V gene, CDR1 is SGHRS and CDR2 is YFSETQ. V shed 5 bases, J shed 7 bases, and the junction held 7 bases outside the gene matches. The CDR3 sequence is 14 residues long. The CDR3 spells CASSSGTGGGEQYF. DNA for the CDR3: TGCGCCAGCAGTTCCGGGACAGGGGGCGGTGAGCAGTACTTC.